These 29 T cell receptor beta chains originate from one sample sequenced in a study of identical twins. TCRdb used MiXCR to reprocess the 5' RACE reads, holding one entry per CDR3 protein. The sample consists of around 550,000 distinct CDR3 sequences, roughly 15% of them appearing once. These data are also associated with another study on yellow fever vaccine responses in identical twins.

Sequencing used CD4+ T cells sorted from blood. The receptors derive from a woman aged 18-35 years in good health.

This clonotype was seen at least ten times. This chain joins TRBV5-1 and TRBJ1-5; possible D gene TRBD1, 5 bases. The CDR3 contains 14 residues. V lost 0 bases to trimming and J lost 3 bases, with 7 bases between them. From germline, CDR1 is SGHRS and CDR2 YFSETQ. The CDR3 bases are TGCGCCAGCAGCTTGGAGGGGTACAATCAGCCCCAGCATTTT. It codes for CASSLEGYNQPQHF.

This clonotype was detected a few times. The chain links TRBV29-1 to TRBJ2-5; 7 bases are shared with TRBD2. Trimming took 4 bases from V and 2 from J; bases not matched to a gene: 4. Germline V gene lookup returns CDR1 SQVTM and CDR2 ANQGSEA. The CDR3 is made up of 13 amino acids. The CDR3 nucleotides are TGCAGCGTTGGGGGGACTACACAAGAGACCCAGTACTTC. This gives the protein CSVGGTTQETQYF. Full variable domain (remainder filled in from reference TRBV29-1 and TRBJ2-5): SAVISQKPSRDICQRGTSLTIQCQVDSQVTMMFWYRQQPGQSLTLIATANQGSEATYESGFVIDKFPISRPNLTFSTLTVSNMSPEDSSIYLCSVGGTTQETQYFGPGTRLLVL.

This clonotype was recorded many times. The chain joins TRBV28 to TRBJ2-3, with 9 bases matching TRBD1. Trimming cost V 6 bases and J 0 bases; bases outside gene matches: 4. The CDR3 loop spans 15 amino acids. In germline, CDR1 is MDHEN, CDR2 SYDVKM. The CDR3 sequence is CASRQGARSTDTQYF. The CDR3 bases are TGTGCCAGCAGACAGGGGGCGAGAAGCACAGATACGCAGTATTTT.

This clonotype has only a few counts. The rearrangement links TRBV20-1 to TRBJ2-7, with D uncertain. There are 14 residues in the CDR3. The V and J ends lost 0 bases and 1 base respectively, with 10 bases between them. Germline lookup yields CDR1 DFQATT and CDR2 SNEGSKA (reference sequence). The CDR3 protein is CSARDPRVSYEQYF. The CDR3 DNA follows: TGCAGTGCTAGAGATCCAAGGGTTTCCTACGAGCAGTACTTC.

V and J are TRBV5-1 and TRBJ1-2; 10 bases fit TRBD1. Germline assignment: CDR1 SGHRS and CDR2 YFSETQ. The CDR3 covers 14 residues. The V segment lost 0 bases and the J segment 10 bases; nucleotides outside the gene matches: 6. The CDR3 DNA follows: TGCGCCAGCAGCTTGGGGGACAGGGGAGTAGTCTACACCTTC. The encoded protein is CASSLGDRGVVYTF. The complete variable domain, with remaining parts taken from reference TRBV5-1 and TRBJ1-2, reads KAGVTQTPRYLIKTRGQQVTLSCSPISGHRSVSWYQQTPGQGLQFLFEYFSETQRNKGNFPGRFSGRQFSNSRSEMNVSTLELGDSALYLCASSLGDRGVVYTFGSGTRLTVV.

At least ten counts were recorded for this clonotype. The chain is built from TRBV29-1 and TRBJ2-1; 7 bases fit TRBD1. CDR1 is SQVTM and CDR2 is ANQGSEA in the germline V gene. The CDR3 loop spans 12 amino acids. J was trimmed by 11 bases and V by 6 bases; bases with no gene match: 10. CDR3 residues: CSVLSDRPKQFF. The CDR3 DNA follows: TGCAGCGTCCTATCGGACAGGCCCAAGCAGTTCTTC.

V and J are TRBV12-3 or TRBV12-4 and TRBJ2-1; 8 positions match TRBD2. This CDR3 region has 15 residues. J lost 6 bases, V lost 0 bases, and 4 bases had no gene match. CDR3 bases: TGTGCCAGCAGTTTAGCGGGACTAGTGTCCAATGAGCAGTTCTTC. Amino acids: CASSLAGLVSNEQFF.

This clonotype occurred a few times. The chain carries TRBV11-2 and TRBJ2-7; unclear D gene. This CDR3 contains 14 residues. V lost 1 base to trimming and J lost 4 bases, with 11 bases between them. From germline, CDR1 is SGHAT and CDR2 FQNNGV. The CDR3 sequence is CASSLVESRYEQYF. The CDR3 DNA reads TGTGCCAGCAGCTTAGTAGAGTCTCGGTACGAGCAGTACTTC. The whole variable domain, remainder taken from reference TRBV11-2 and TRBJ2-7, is EAGVAQSPRYKIIEKRQSVAFWCNPISGHATLYWYQQILGQGPKLLIQFQNNGVVDDSQLPKDRFSAERLKGVDSTLKIQPAKLEDSAVYLCASSLVESRYEQYFGPGTRLTVT.

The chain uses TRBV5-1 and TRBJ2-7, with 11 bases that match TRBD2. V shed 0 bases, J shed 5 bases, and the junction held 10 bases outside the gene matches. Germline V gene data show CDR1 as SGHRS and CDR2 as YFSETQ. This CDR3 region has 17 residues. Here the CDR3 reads CASSLEVAGGPFHEQYF. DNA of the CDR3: TGCGCCAGCAGCTTGGAAGTAGCGGGAGGGCCGTTCCACGAGCAGTACTTC.

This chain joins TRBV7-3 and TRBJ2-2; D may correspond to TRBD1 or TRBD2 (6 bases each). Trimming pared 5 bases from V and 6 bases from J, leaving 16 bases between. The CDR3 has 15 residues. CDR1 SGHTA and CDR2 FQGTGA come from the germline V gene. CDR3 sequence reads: CASSPTGAGPGELFF. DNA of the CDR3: TGTGCCAGCAGCCCAACGGGGGCAGGGCCCGGGGAGCTGTTTTTT.

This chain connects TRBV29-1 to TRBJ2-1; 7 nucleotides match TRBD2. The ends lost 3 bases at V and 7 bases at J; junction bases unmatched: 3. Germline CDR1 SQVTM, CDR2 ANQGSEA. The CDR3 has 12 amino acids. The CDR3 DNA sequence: TGCAGCGTTGAGGGGGGGACGAATGAGCAGTTCTTC. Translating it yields CSVEGGTNEQFF.

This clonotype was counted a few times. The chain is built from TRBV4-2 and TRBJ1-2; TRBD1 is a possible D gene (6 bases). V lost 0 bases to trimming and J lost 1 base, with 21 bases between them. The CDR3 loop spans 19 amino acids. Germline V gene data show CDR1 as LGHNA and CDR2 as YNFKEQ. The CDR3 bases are TGTGCCAGCAGCCAAGAGGTGGGAGGGGGACTAGTAAATAACTATGGCTACACCTTC. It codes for CASSQEVGGGLVNNYGYTF.

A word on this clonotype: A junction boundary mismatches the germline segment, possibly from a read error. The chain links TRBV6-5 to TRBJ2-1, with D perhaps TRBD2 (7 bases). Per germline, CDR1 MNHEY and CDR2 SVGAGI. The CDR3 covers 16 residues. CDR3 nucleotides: TGTGCCAGCAGTTTTGGGGGGGCCTCGTCCTACAATGAGCAGATCTTC. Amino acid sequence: CASSFGGASSYNEQIF.

The CDR3 DNA sequence: TGCGCCAGCAGCCCCGGACAGGCATTTGATGAGCAGTTCTTC. Its protein product is CASSPGQAFDEQFF. The rearrangement links TRBV5-1 to TRBJ2-1; TRBD1 agrees at 7 bases. This CDR3 spans 14 amino acids. J gave up 8 bases and V 4 bases, and 9 bases lay outside the gene matches. Germline V gene lookup returns CDR1 SGHRS and CDR2 YFSETQ.

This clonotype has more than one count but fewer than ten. CDR3 nucleotide sequence: TGTGCCAGCACCGTCCTGCGAGCTAACTATGGCTACACCTTC. Translated, it gives CASTVLRANYGYTF. J is TRBJ1-2 and V is TRBV7-9; D uncertain. CDR1 and CDR2 (germline): SEHNR, FQNEAQ (reference sequence). Trimming cost V 7 bases and J 0 bases, with 12 bases left between them. The CDR3 length is 14 residues.

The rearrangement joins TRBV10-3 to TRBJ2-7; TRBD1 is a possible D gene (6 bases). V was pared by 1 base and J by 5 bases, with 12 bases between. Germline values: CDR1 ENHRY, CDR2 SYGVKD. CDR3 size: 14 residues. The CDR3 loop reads CAISELPGADEQYF. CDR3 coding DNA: TGTGCCATCAGTGAGTTACCAGGGGCCGACGAGCAGTACTTC.

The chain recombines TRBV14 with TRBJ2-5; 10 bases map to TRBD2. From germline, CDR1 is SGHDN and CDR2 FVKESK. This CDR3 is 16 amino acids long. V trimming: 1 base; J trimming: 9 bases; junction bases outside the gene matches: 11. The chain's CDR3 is CASSQASLAGNAAQYF. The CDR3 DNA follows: TGTGCCAGCAGCCAAGCCTCACTAGCGGGGAACGCGGCCCAGTACTTC.

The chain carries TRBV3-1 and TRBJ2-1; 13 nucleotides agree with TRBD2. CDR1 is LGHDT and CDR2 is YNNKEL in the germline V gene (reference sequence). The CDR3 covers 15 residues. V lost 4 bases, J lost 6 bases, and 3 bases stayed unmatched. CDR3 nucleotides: TGTGCCAGCAGCCTTACTAGCGGGAGGGCCAATGAGCAGTTCTTC. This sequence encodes CASSLTSGRANEQFF.

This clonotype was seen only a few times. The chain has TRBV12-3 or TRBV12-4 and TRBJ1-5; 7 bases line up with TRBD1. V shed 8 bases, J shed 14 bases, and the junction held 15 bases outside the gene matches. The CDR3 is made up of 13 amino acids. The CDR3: CASRVGTASPEHF. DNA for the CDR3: TGTGCCAGCCGGGTGGGGACAGCCAGCCCGGAGCATTTT.

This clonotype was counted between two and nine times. CDR3 nucleotide sequence: TGTGCCAGCAGCGTATACGGTTCCGGGGAGCTGTTTTTT. Translated: CASSVYGSGELFF. The chain couples TRBV9 to TRBJ2-2; D is undetermined. V dropped 1 base and J dropped 6 bases, with 7 bases sitting between them. This CDR3 comprises 13 residues. The germline CDR1 and CDR2 sequences are SGDLS and YYNGEE.

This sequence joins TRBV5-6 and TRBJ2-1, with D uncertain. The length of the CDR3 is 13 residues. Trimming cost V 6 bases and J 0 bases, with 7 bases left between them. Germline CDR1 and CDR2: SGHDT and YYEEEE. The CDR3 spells CASTTSSYNEQFF. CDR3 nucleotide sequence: TGTGCCAGCACGACGAGCTCCTACAATGAGCAGTTCTTC.

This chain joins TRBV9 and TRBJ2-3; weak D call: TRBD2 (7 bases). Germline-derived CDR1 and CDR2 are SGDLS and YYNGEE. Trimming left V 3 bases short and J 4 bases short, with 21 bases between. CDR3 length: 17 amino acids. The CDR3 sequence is CASSATAGGGGADTQYF. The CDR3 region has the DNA TGTGCCAGCAGCGCCACGGCCGGCGGGGGCGGTGCAGATACGCAGTATTTT.

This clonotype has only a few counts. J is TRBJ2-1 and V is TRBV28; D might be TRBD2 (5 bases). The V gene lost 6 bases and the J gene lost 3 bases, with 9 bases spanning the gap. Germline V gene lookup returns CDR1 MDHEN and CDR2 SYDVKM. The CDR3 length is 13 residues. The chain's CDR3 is CASRLGNYNEQFF. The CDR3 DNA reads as TGTGCCAGCAGACTCGGGAACTACAATGAGCAGTTCTTC.

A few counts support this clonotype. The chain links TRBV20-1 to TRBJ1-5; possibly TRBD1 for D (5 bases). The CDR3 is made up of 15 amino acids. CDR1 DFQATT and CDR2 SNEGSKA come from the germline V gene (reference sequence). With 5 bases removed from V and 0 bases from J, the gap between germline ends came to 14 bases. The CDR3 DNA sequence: TGCAGTGCTCTTACAGGAGGTTATAGCAATCAGCCCCAGCATTTT. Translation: CSALTGGYSNQPQHF.

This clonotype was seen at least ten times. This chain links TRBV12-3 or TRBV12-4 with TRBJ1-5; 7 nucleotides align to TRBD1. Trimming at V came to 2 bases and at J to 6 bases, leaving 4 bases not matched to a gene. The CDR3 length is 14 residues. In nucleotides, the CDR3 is TGTGCCAGCAGTTTAAAGGGGGCAGGTCAGCCCCAGCATTTT. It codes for CASSLKGAGQPQHF.

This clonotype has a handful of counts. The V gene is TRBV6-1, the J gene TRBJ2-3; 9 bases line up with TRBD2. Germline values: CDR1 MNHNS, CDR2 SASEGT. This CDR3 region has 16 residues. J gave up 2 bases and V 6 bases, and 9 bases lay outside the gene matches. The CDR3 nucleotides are TGTGCCAGCAGCCTCACTAGCGGGCTCTTCACAGATACGCAGTATTTT. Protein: CASSLTSGLFTDTQYF.

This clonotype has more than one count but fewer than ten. The CDR3 DNA sequence: TGTGCCATCAGTGGTGTAGGGGCAACGAGCGGCTACACCTTC. Translating it yields CAISGVGATSGYTF. The V gene is TRBV10-3, the J gene TRBJ1-2, with a tentative D call TRBD1 (5 bases). The CDR3 covers 14 residues. The ends were cut back, 4 bases at V and 8 bases at J, with 17 bases in the middle. Germline assignment: CDR1 ENHRY and CDR2 SYGVKD.

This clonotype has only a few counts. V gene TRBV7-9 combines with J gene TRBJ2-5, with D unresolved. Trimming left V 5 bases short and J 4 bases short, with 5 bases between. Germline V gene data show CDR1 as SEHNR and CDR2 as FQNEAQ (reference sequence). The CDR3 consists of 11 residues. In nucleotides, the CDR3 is TGTGCCAGCAGCGCTATAGAGACCCAGTACTTC. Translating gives CASSAIETQYF.

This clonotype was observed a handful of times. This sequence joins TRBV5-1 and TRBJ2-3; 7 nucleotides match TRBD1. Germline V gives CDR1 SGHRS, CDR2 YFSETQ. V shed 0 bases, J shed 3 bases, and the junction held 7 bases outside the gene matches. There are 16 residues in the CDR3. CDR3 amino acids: CASSLDPGTVTDTQYF. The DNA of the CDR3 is TGCGCCAGCAGCTTGGACCCCGGGACAGTAACAGATACGCAGTATTTT.